The 21 T cell receptor beta chains reported below all come from one sample, sequenced in a study of cytomegalovirus exposure and HLA in healthy donors (dated by TCRdb to the late 2010s). Library generation was performed with the immunoSEQ multiplex PCR assay. For the multiplex PCR, a mixture combining 60 forward primers for TCR Vbeta segments and 13 reverse primers for TCR Jbeta segments was used. The table was pulled from immuneACCESS by TCRdb, which kept in-frame rearrangements only. Such tables lose some clones; where checked, under half of the loss comes from unresolved V genes, and the rest has no known cause. The sample table shows about 120,000 clones, and around 79% are seen once. The ten largest clones add up to 5.5% to 8% of the sample. Sequenced material: PBMCs. These receptors originate from a woman aged 40 to 55 in good health and CMV-seronegative.

This clone was picked up many times. The chain is built from TRBV4-3 and TRBJ2-5; 11 positions agree with TRBD2. CDR1 is LGHNA and CDR2 is YSLEER in the germline V gene. V lost 1 base and J lost 4; bases outside the gene matches: 14. The CDR3 runs to 19 residues. Written as DNA, the CDR3 is TGCGCCAGCAGCCAAGGGAATACCGGGACTAGCGGCAGTAGAGAGACCCAGTACTTC. This sequence encodes CASSQGNTGTSGSRETQYF.

V and J are TRBV6-5 and TRBJ2-1; the match to TRBD2 covers 14 bases. The junction had 3 bases not matched to a gene; V was cut back by 4 bases and J by 7 bases. Germline V lookup: CDR1 MNHEY, CDR2 SVGAGI. The CDR3 extends over 15 amino acids. CDR3: CASSWTSGRSNEQFF. The CDR3 DNA is TGTGCCAGCAGTTGGACTAGCGGGAGGAGTAATGAGCAGTTCTTC.

This chain uses TRBV11-3 with TRBJ2-5, with 8 bases fitting TRBD2. The DNA end is a closer match to TRBJ2-7, so the J assignment may be wrong. The CDR3 covers 14 residues. From germline, CDR1 is SGHNT and CDR2 YENEEA. The CDR3 loop is CASSSTGTRNEQYF. Written as DNA, the CDR3 is TGTGCCAGCAGCTCTACCGGGACTAGAAACGAGCAGTACTTC.

Here the CDR3 DNA reads TGTGCCAGCAGTTATCAGCGGACCAAACGCACAGATACGCAGTATTTT. This gives the protein CASSYQRTKRTDTQYF. The genes are TRBV27 and TRBJ2-3; a possible D gene is TRBD2 (5 bases). The germline CDR1 and CDR2 sequences are MNHEY and SMNVEV (reference sequence). The CDR3 extends over 16 amino acids. V lost 4 bases, J lost 1 base, and 15 bases lay in between.

V gene TRBV9 combines with J gene TRBJ2-7; D possibly corresponds to TRBD1 (6 bases). The V gene's germline CDR1 is SGDLS and CDR2 YYNGEE. This CDR3 has 17 amino acids. V was shortened by 3 bases and J by 2 bases, with 21 bases between the two germline ends. The CDR3 spells CASSGGSGQISPYEQYF. CDR3 DNA: TGTGCCAGCAGCGGCGGCTCGGGACAAATAAGTCCCTACGAGCAGTACTTC.

This clone has a handful of counts. This chain links TRBV5-8 with TRBJ1-5; no clear D. The CDR3 has 13 amino acids. Per the germline V gene, CDR1 is SGHTS and CDR2 is YDEGEE. V lost 6 bases and J lost 3, with 10 bases in between. CDR3 nucleotide sequence: TGTGCCAGCACCATGGGCCCCAATCAGCCCCAGCATTTT. This codes for CASTMGPNQPQHF.

Concerning this clone: The junction differs from germline at one of its ends, possibly a read error. The chain uses TRBV28 and TRBJ1-4, with TRBD1 matching 7 bases. The CDR3 contains 13 residues. CDR1 is MDHEN and CDR2 is SYDVKM in the germline V gene. In nucleotides, the CDR3 is TGTGCCAGCATGGGACAGAGTAATGAAAAACTGCTTTTT. Its protein is CASMGQSNEKLLF.

V usage is TRBV28 and J usage is TRBJ1-2, with D unresolved. Trimming pared 11 bases from V and 4 bases from J, leaving 11 bases between. From germline, CDR1 is MDHEN and CDR2 SYDVKM. The CDR3 is 11 residues long. For the CDR3, the DNA is TGTGCCGGGCAGACCTTCTATGGCTACACCTTC. This encodes CAGQTFYGYTF.

The V call is TRBV7-2, the J call TRBJ2-7; D perhaps matches TRBD2 (6 bases). This CDR3 spans 12 amino acids. Germline V CDR1 and CDR2: SGHTA, FQGNSA. The CDR3 DNA is TGTGCGAGCGGGTTGGTCTCTAGGGAGCAGTACTTC. It codes for CASGLVSREQYF.

The rearrangement joins TRBV28 to TRBJ1-5; D might be TRBD1 (5 bases). CDR3 length: 16 amino acids. Trimming stripped 5 bases from V and 5 bases from J, with 19 bases between. Germline loops: CDR1 MDHEN, CDR2 SYDVKM. CDR3 nucleotides: TGTGCCAGCAGTACCTACACGGTAGGGGTGGATCAGCCCCAGCATTTT. Residues: CASSTYTVGVDQPQHF.

The rearrangement links TRBV11-3 to TRBJ1-1; D call uncertain. The CDR3 has 13 residues. Germline CDR1 and CDR2: SGHNT and YENEEA. The ends were cut back, 3 bases at V and 0 bases at J, with 5 bases in the middle. The CDR3 nucleotides read TGTGCCAGCAGCTTCAGGTTGAACACTGAAGCTTTCTTT. This translates into CASSFRLNTEAFF. Looking up the rest from reference TRBV11-3 and TRBJ1-1 gives the full variable domain: EAGVVQSPRYKIIEKKQPVAFWCNPISGHNTLYWYLQNLGQGPELLIRYENEEAVDDSQLPKDRFSAERLKGVDSTLKIQPAELGDSAVYLCASSFRLNTEAFFGQGTRLTVV.

The chain joins TRBV9 to TRBJ2-1, with TRBD2 identical over 8 bases. Germline CDR1 and CDR2: SGDLS and YYNGEE. V lost 0 bases to trimming and J lost 8 bases; unmatched junction nucleotides: 13. This CDR3 is 17 amino acids long. The CDR3 DNA is TGTGCCAGCAGCGTAGTCCCCTACGGGGGGGCCGGGGATGAGCAGTTCTTC. It translates to CASSVVPYGGAGDEQFF.

The V call is TRBV28, the J call TRBJ2-7, with 7 bases matching TRBD2. CDR3 length equals 13 residues. CDR1 is MDHEN and CDR2 is SYDVKM in the germline V gene. V trimming: 4 bases; J trimming: 2 bases; junction bases outside the gene matches: 2. The CDR3 is CASSWGGTYEQYF. CDR3 DNA: TGTGCCAGCAGTTGGGGGGGAACCTACGAGCAGTACTTC.

DNA of the CDR3: TGTGCCAGCAGTGACAGGGTTTGGGAGACCCAGTACTTC. Amino acid sequence: CASSDRVWETQYF. The chain couples TRBV14 to TRBJ2-5; TRBD1 matches 7 bases. Germline CDR1 SGHDN, CDR2 FVKESK. The V segment lost 6 bases and the J segment 5 bases; nucleotides outside the gene matches: 6. CDR3 size: 13 residues.

The chain is built from TRBV19 and TRBJ2-5; TRBD2 is a possible D gene (6 bases). Trimming stripped 7 bases from V and 2 bases from J, with 14 bases between. Germline loops: CDR1 LNHDA, CDR2 SQIVND (reference sequence). The CDR3 is made up of 14 amino acids. This CDR3 reads CASMAGKGQETQYF. CDR3 nucleotides: TGTGCCAGTATGGCGGGAAAGGGGCAAGAGACCCAGTACTTC. Complete variable domain (other parts from reference TRBV19 and TRBJ2-5): DGGITQSPKYLFRKEGQNVTLSCEQNLNHDAMYWYRQDPGQGLRLIYYSQIVNDFQKGDIAEGYSVSREKKESFPLTVTSAQKNPTAFYLCASMAGKGQETQYFGPGTRLLVL.

V usage is TRBV27 and J usage is TRBJ1-1; D uncertain. Germline lookup yields CDR1 MNHEY and CDR2 SMNVEV (reference sequence). Trimming stripped 3 bases from V and 4 bases from J, with 15 bases between. The CDR3 totals 15 residues. The DNA for the CDR3 is TGTGCCAGCAGTTTGGAGGTGAGCTCCCCCACTGAAGCTTTCTTT. The encoded protein is CASSLEVSSPTEAFF.

To note about this clone: The junction departs from germline at one end; a sequencing error may be responsible. DNA of the CDR3: TGTTCCAGCAGCGGTGGGGAGTTCTATGGCTACACCTTC. It yields the protein CSSSGGEFYGYTF. V and J are TRBV7-9 and TRBJ1-2; D gene unclear. CDR3 length equals 13 residues. Germline V gives CDR1 SEHNR, CDR2 FQNEAQ (reference sequence).

This clone appeared a few times. V is TRBV18 and J is TRBJ2-7, with a tentative D call TRBD2 (6 bases). CDR1 KGHSH and CDR2 LQKENI come from the germline V gene. Trimming removed 1 base at V and 2 bases at J, with 9 bases between. This CDR3 has 14 residues. CDR3 in DNA: TGTGCCAGCTCACCACTAGCGGATACCTACGAGCAGTACTTC. This encodes CASSPLADTYEQYF.

CDR3 DNA sequence: TGCGCCAGCAGCCAAGGCAGGGCGGTAGGGCAGCCCCAGCATTTT. This sequence encodes CASSQGRAVGQPQHF. The chain recombines TRBV4-1 with TRBJ1-5; tentatively, D is TRBD1 (5 bases). Germline-derived CDR1 and CDR2 are MGHRA and YSYEKL. V was trimmed by 1 base and J by 7 bases, leaving 14 bases between them. The CDR3 is made up of 15 amino acids.

The chain carries TRBV27 and TRBJ2-7; 7 bases line up with TRBD1. The CDR3 sequence is 15 residues long. Losses at the gene ends were 4 bases for V and 4 bases for J; bases not matched to a gene: 10. Germline V gene lookup returns CDR1 MNHEY and CDR2 SMNVEV (reference sequence). CDR3 amino acids: CASSYRAGGGYEQYF. The CDR3 nucleotides read TGTGCCAGCAGTTACCGGGCAGGGGGTGGGTACGAGCAGTACTTC.

CDR3: CASSLTGSSPLHF. The CDR3 nucleotides read TGTGCCAGCAGTCTGACCGGGAGTTCACCCCTCCACTTT. The rearrangement links TRBV7-6 to TRBJ1-6; D unresolved. Germline values: CDR1 SGHVS, CDR2 FNYEAQ. This CDR3 contains 13 residues. Trimming took off 6 bases at V and 9 bases at J, with 12 bases between the two ends.